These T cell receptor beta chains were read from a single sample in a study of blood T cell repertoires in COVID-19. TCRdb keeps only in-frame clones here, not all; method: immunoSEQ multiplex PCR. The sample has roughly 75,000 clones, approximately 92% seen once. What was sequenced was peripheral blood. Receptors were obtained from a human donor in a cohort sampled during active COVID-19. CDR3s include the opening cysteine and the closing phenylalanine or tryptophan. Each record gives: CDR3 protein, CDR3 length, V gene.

CDR3 protein: CASSYSGGVETQYF
CDR3 length: 14
V gene: TRBV6-5

CDR3 protein: CASSLDYGSFYNEQFF
CDR3 length: 16
V gene: TRBV11-2

CDR3 protein: CASSFQASNGETQYF
CDR3 length: 15
V gene: TRBV5-1

CDR3 protein: CASRVRLAGRTGELFF
CDR3 length: 16
V gene: TRBV28

CDR3 protein: CASSYRKKTGSDERYF
CDR3 length: 16
V gene: TRBV6-2/TRBV6-3

CDR3 protein: CASSGTVNYGYTF
CDR3 length: 13
V gene: TRBV2

CDR3 protein: CASSLGQGNEKLFF
CDR3 length: 14
V gene: TRBV5-1

CDR3 protein: CASSLNPNGVGGELFF
CDR3 length: 16
V gene: TRBV4-3

CDR3 protein: CASSTAAVAGPVYGYTF
CDR3 length: 17
V gene: TRBV19

CDR3 protein: CASSLRQGSYNEQFF
CDR3 length: 15
V gene: TRBV27

CDR3 protein: CASYEGGANYGYTF
CDR3 length: 14
V gene: TRBV5-8

CDR3 protein: CASSLSPFFNYEQYF
CDR3 length: 15
V gene: TRBV5-1

CDR3 protein: CASSLTGTGLHTGELFF
CDR3 length: 17
V gene: TRBV18

CDR3 protein: CASSVGTGSSQQYF
CDR3 length: 14
V gene: TRBV5-1

CDR3 protein: CASRGTGGGQYF
CDR3 length: 12
V gene: TRBV27

CDR3 protein: CASSFQRSTGFCDYGYTF
CDR3 length: 18
V gene: TRBV11-3

CDR3 protein: CASSPRGRGPGGYTF
CDR3 length: 15
V gene: TRBV3-1/TRBV3-2

CDR3 protein: CASSPGTRRGEDTQYF
CDR3 length: 16
V gene: TRBV5-1

CDR3 protein: CASSFVSTNEKLFF
CDR3 length: 14
V gene: TRBV5-1

CDR3 protein: CASSEEHNEKLFF
CDR3 length: 13
V gene: TRBV2

CDR3 protein: CASSQDSQGATRMRNIQYF
CDR3 length: 19
V gene: TRBV4-2

CDR3 protein: CASSFSRTSGGRPDTQYF
CDR3 length: 18
V gene: TRBV3-1/TRBV3-2

CDR3 protein: CATDLREPSNQPQHF
CDR3 length: 15
V gene: TRBV6-5

CDR3 protein: CASSSGTGLSYEQYF
CDR3 length: 15
V gene: TRBV5-1

CDR3 protein: CASSERTGGRGYTF
CDR3 length: 14
V gene: TRBV6-1

CDR3 protein: CAVSDSGNTIYF
CDR3 length: 12
V gene: TRBV6-5

CDR3 protein: CASSLGGTSEETQYF
CDR3 length: 15
V gene: TRBV5-1

CDR3 protein: CSVHRDSGMAFF
CDR3 length: 12
V gene: TRBV29-1

CDR3 protein: CAISGGRTSPSGANVLTF
CDR3 length: 18
V gene: TRBV10-3

CDR3 protein: CASSAQGLNNSPLHF
CDR3 length: 15
V gene: TRBV2

CDR3 protein: CASLTGGETQYF
CDR3 length: 12
V gene: TRBV12-3/TRBV12-4

CDR3 protein: CSARDMREAFF
CDR3 length: 11
V gene: TRBV20-1

CDR3 protein: CASSSDWRGTTIGDTQYF
CDR3 length: 18
V gene: TRBV9

CDR3 protein: CASSLGVQRQETQYF
CDR3 length: 15
V gene: TRBV5-1

CDR3 protein: CASSRSTGAVISEAFF
CDR3 length: 16
V gene: TRBV6-6

CDR3 protein: CASSHRDRGRGSTDTQYF
CDR3 length: 18
V gene: TRBV6-2/TRBV6-3

CDR3 protein: CASSATGSLSNTEAFF
CDR3 length: 16
V gene: TRBV3-1/TRBV3-2

CDR3 protein: CASSLEQNTEAFF
CDR3 length: 13
V gene: TRBV7-6

CDR3 protein: CARLGPGSQETQYF
CDR3 length: 14
V gene: TRBV6-4

CDR3 protein: CASSPAGTGGDQPQHF
CDR3 length: 16
V gene: TRBV18

CDR3 protein: CASSSRLAGRRLTDTQYF
CDR3 length: 18
V gene: TRBV19

CDR3 protein: CASSILGTVETQYF
CDR3 length: 14
V gene: TRBV19

CDR3 protein: CASRAGTSPDTQYF
CDR3 length: 14
V gene: TRBV5-1

CDR3 protein: CASRIQGLHTGELFF
CDR3 length: 15
V gene: TRBV11-2

CDR3 protein: CASSPYTGPLAGELFF
CDR3 length: 16
V gene: TRBV11-3

CDR3 protein: CASRTGLAGGPQETQYF
CDR3 length: 17
V gene: TRBV10-2

CDR3 protein: CASGLVSGPIVYEQYF
CDR3 length: 16
V gene: TRBV12-5

CDR3 protein: CATSGSGTGQETQYF
CDR3 length: 15
V gene: TRBV15